This TCR beta chain was recorded in a study of shared clonotypes between healthy human individuals. Bulk PBMC genomic DNA spanned ten immunoSEQ deep plates. The assay was immunoSEQ multiplex PCR, and TCRdb's table has in-frame clones only and misses some. The repertoire holds around 500,000 clones, with 60% to 80% as singletons. All donors qualified as healthy HIV-negative adults and had experienced no recent acute infections or vaccinations. Trimming took off 4 bases at V and 1 base at J, with 1 base between the two ends. The V gene's germline CDR1 is SQVTM and CDR2 ANQGSEA. The CDR3 is 11 residues long.

The sequence derives from a woman in her thirties or forties in good health. Some clones in this sample may be carry-over from other donors' samples. The specimen sequenced was PBMCs. The gene calls are TRBV29-1 and TRBJ1-4; D call uncertain. The DNA for the CDR3 is TGCAGCGTTGGAACTAATGAAAAACTGTTTTTT. Translation gives CSVGTNEKLFF.